The 32 T cell receptor beta chains below were found in one sample sequenced in a study of blood T cell repertoires in COVID-19 (dated by TCRdb to 2019 to 2021). Preparation of the library involved the immunoSEQ multiplex PCR assay. The table comes from immuneACCESS by way of TCRdb, which keeps in-frame sequences with V and J called. Part of the clones is missing from these tables; in studies checked, under half for an unresolved V gene and the rest for unknown reasons. The sample has some 17,000 clones on record, over 75% of them singletons. Of the sample, about a quarter is held by the ten largest clones. The sample was peripheral blood. The receptors shown here come from a woman aged 70-85 years with active COVID-19.

This sequence joins TRBV28 and TRBJ2-7, with D perhaps TRBD1 (5 bases). The CDR3 spans 15 residues. V lost 4 bases, J lost 2 bases, and 15 bases lay in between. Per germline, CDR1 MDHEN and CDR2 SYDVKM. The CDR3 coding sequence is TGTGCCAGCAGTTCTCGGCGCAGGGTAACCTACGAGCAGTACTTC. Translated: CASSSRRRVTYEQYF.

The rearrangement uses TRBV6-5 and TRBJ1-1; 12 bases are shared with TRBD1. This CDR3 spans 14 amino acids. CDR1 and CDR2 from the germline V gene are MNHEY and SVGAGI. J gave up 11 bases and V 4 bases, and 8 bases lay outside the gene matches. Here the CDR3 reads CASSSGTGGIGAFF. The CDR3 DNA reads as TGTGCCAGCAGTTCCGGGACAGGGGGCATAGGGGCTTTCTTT.

The gene calls are TRBV3-1 (or the pseudogene TRBV3-2) and TRBJ1-1; TRBD1 agrees at 9 bases. Germline V lookup: CDR1 LGHDT, CDR2 YNNKEL (reference sequence). V shed 10 bases, J shed 7 bases, and the junction held 7 bases outside the gene matches. This CDR3 contains 12 residues. CDR3 amino acids: CATSTGGLEAFF. As DNA, the CDR3 is TGTGCCACCTCCACAGGGGGCCTTGAAGCTTTCTTT.

The chain carries TRBV28 and TRBJ1-4, with 7 bases that match TRBD1. The CDR3 sequence is 14 residues long. Germline CDR1 MDHEN, CDR2 SYDVKM. The trim removed 6 bases at V and 5 bases at J, leaving 6 bases unmatched. The CDR3: CASRTQGRNEKLFF. As DNA, the CDR3 is TGTGCCAGCAGGACACAGGGGAGAAATGAAAAACTGTTTTTT. The full variable domain, in which reference TRBV28 and TRBJ1-4 provide the parts outside the CDR3, is DVKVTQSSRYLVKRTGEKVFLECVQDMDHENMFWYRQDPGLGLRLIYFSYDVKMKEKGDIPEGYSVSREKKERFSLILESASTNQTSMYLCASRTQGRNEKLFFGSGTQLSVL.

This chain joins TRBV2 and TRBJ1-2, with TRBD1 identical over 7 bases. Germline CDR1 and CDR2: SNHLY and FYNNEI. CDR3 length equals 14 residues. Unmatched junction bases numbered 12, after V lost 6 bases and J lost 8 bases. The CDR3 loop is CASRRGLVSQGYTF. CDR3 coding DNA: TGTGCCAGCAGGAGGGGGCTGGTGAGCCAAGGCTACACCTTC.

The CDR3 loop reads CASSSPWGEAFF. CDR3 sequence (DNA): TGTGCCAGCAGTTCCCCTTGGGGCGAAGCTTTCTTT. The chain uses TRBV6-6 and TRBJ1-1; tentative D call: TRBD1 (5 bases). Trimming took off 4 bases at V and 8 bases at J, with 11 bases between the two ends. CDR1 and CDR2 from the germline V gene are MNHNY and SVGAGI (reference sequence). The CDR3 length is 12 residues.

This rearrangement joins TRBV4-1 to TRBJ2-1; 10 positions match TRBD1. The V segment lost 3 bases and the J segment 6 bases; nucleotides outside the gene matches: 11. CDR3 length equals 17 residues. CDR1 MGHRA and CDR2 YSYEKL come from the germline V gene. CDR3 region: CASSQESTGTGVNEQFF. The CDR3 coding sequence is TGCGCCAGCAGCCAGGAATCAACCGGGACAGGGGTCAATGAGCAGTTCTTC.

The chain uses TRBV10-3 and TRBJ2-1; the D gene is possibly TRBD1 (6 bases). This CDR3 region has 14 residues. The V end lost 6 bases, the J end lost 4 bases, and 13 bases lay between the germline ends. The germline V gene has CDR1 ENHRY and CDR2 SYGVKD. CDR3 DNA sequence: TGTGCCATCAGGACACAGGGCGATTACAATGAGCAGTTCTTC. Its protein product is CAIRTQGDYNEQFF.

This sequence joins TRBV19 and TRBJ2-3; TRBD1 might be the D (6 bases). Germline V gives CDR1 LNHDA, CDR2 SQIVND (reference sequence). The CDR3 loop spans 15 amino acids. V was cut by 1 base and J by 4 bases, with 12 bases left in between. CDR3 in amino acids: CASSIAQQGPDTQYF. Written as DNA, the CDR3 is TGTGCCAGTAGTATAGCCCAGCAGGGGCCAGATACGCAGTATTTT.

This CDR3 reads CASSLAAGVDTQYF. In DNA form, the CDR3 reads TGTGCCAGCAGCTTAGCAGCGGGGGTGGATACGCAGTATTTT. The chain employs TRBV7-2 and TRBJ2-3; 8 nucleotides match TRBD2. V dropped 0 bases and J dropped 6; count of bases not matched to a gene: 2. Germline CDR1 and CDR2: SGHTA and FQGNSA. The CDR3 contains 14 residues.

This sequence joins TRBV14 and TRBJ1-2; TRBD1 aligns across 9 bases. V trimming: 2 bases; J trimming: 4 bases; junction bases outside the gene matches: 8. This CDR3 comprises 16 residues. The germline gives CDR1 SGHDN, CDR2 FVKESK. The CDR3 region is CASSQSAGTGLYGYTF. The CDR3 region has the DNA TGTGCCAGCAGCCAATCCGCCGGGACAGGGCTCTATGGCTACACCTTC.

This sequence joins TRBV7-9 and TRBJ1-1; D call uncertain. Germline loops: CDR1 SEHNR, CDR2 FQNEAQ (reference sequence). The V and J ends lost 2 bases and 1 base respectively, with 8 bases between them. The CDR3 totals 14 residues. CDR3 bases: TGTGCCAGCAGCTTATTAGTTCAGAACACTGAAGCTTTCTTT. Protein: CASSLLVQNTEAFF.

This rearrangement joins TRBV7-2 to TRBJ2-3; TRBD2 matches at 10 bases. This CDR3 contains 19 residues. Germline CDR1 SGHTA, CDR2 FQGNSA. J was trimmed by 0 bases and V by 5 bases; bases with no gene match: 14. The CDR3 DNA reads as TGTGCCAGCAGCCGCAAGGGGGCTAGCGGGGGAGGTAGCACAGATACGCAGTATTTT. Protein: CASSRKGASGGGSTDTQYF.

This rearrangement joins TRBV3-1 (or the pseudogene TRBV3-2) to TRBJ1-2; 8 bases are shared with TRBD1. This CDR3 is 16 amino acids long. The germline V gene has CDR1 LGHDT and CDR2 YNNKEL (reference sequence). V shed 3 bases and J 4 bases; nucleotides not matched to a gene: 10. The CDR3 bases are TGTGCCAGCAGCCACCAGGACAGGGTTGATTCCTATGGCTACACCTTC. Its translation is CASSHQDRVDSYGYTF.

The chain is built from TRBV7-9 and TRBJ2-7, with 9 bases fitting TRBD1. The CDR3 is 15 amino acids. CDR1 and CDR2 from the germline V gene are SEHNR and FQNEAQ (reference sequence). V gave up 5 bases and J gave up 3 bases; unmatched junction bases: 8. CDR3 nucleotide sequence: TGTGCCAGCAGCAGACCGGGACAGGGAATCTACGAGCAGTACTTC. Its translation is CASSRPGQGIYEQYF.

The chain is built from TRBV11-1 and TRBJ2-1; 10 nucleotides match TRBD2. This CDR3 has 14 residues. V lost 6 bases, J lost 9 bases, and 8 bases stayed unmatched. The germline gives CDR1 SGHAT, CDR2 FQDESV (reference sequence). CDR3 nucleotides: TGTGCCAGCAGAGACAGCGGGAGGGCTACTGAGCAGTTCTTC. Encoded protein: CASRDSGRATEQFF.

The chain combines TRBV7-9 with TRBJ2-4; 8 bases are shared with TRBD1. V was clipped by 5 bases and J by 8 bases; unmatched bases: 23. The CDR3 spans 19 residues. Germline values: CDR1 SEHNR, CDR2 FQNEAQ (reference sequence). The CDR3 here is CASSPIGKLQGASEYIQYF. In nucleotides, the CDR3 is TGTGCCAGCAGCCCTATCGGTAAGTTGCAGGGGGCATCGGAGTACATTCAGTACTTC.

V gene TRBV6-4 combines with J gene TRBJ2-3; 11 bases are shared with TRBD2. Germline CDR1 reads MRHNA; CDR2 reads SNTAGT. J lost 0 bases, V lost 5 bases, and 1 base had no gene match. This CDR3 comprises 15 residues. The CDR3 spells CASSRTSGSTDTQYF. CDR3 nucleotides: TGTGCCAGCAGTAGGACTAGCGGGAGCACAGATACGCAGTATTTT.

V and J are TRBV20-1 and TRBJ2-7; 9 bases map to TRBD2. V was clipped by 3 bases and J by 3 bases; unmatched bases: 15. The CDR3 consists of 17 residues. Germline CDR1 and CDR2: DFQATT and SNEGSKA (reference sequence). In nucleotides, the CDR3 is TGCAGTGCTAGTAAACCCGGGACTAGCTCAGGGGTCTACGAGCAGTACTTC. The encoded protein is CSASKPGTSSGVYEQYF.

This clone was found once. V gene TRBV12-1 combines with J gene TRBJ2-3; the table gives TRBD2 as D, unverified against the DNA. TRBV12-1 is termed a pseudogene. There are 15 residues in the CDR3. The CDR3 DNA follows: TGTGCCAGCAGCTTACGGTGGGCTAGCGAGGGCACACAGTATTTT. Its protein is CASSLRWASEGTQYF.

The chain carries TRBV13 and TRBJ2-7, with 7 bases identical to TRBD2. Trimming removed 0 bases from V and 5 bases from J; junction bases left unmatched: 10. The CDR3 loop spans 16 amino acids. The germline gives CDR1 PRHDT, CDR2 FYEKMQ (reference sequence). The CDR3 nucleotides read TGTGCCAGCAGCTTAGGGGGCGGGAGAGGGATCGACGAGCAGTACTTC. This gives the protein CASSLGGGRGIDEQYF.

V and J are TRBV7-2 and TRBJ2-7; TRBD2 matches at 10 bases. The CDR3 extends over 14 amino acids. The trim removed 5 bases at V and 2 bases at J, leaving 3 bases unmatched. Germline V gene lookup returns CDR1 SGHTA and CDR2 FQGNSA. The CDR3 DNA follows: TGTGCCAGCAGCGGGACTAGCGCGGCCTACGAGCAGTACTTC. Protein sequence: CASSGTSAAYEQYF.

The chain combines TRBV23-1 with TRBJ1-1, with D possibly matching TRBD1 (6 bases). TRBV23-1 carries the ORF label, with uncertain function. The length of the CDR3 is 17 residues. Trimming took 0 bases from V and 1 from J, leaving 15 bases between them. This CDR3 is CASSQSGGATPNTEAFF. The CDR3 DNA is TGCGCCAGCAGTCAATCGGGGGGGGCGACACCGAACACTGAAGCTTTCTTT.

This clone was counted a few times. The chain recombines TRBV7-9 with TRBJ1-6; D is undetermined. V was cut by 5 bases and J by 8 bases, with 10 bases left in between. CDR1 SEHNR and CDR2 FQNEAQ come from the germline V gene (reference sequence). CDR3 size: 13 residues. The CDR3 coding sequence is TGTGCCAGCAGCCGTGGGCCAGATTCACCCCTCCACTTT. Translating gives CASSRGPDSPLHF.

The chain has TRBV5-4 and TRBJ2-5; 13 bases are a match to TRBD2. CDR3 length: 16 amino acids. Trimming took 2 bases from V and 0 from J; bases not matched to a gene: 1. In germline, CDR1 is SGHNT, CDR2 YYREEE (reference sequence). Written as DNA, the CDR3 is TGTGCCAGCAGCTTCGGACTAGCGGGAGACCAAGAGACCCAGTACTTC. It specifies CASSFGLAGDQETQYF.

The genes are TRBV3-1 (or the pseudogene TRBV3-2) and TRBJ1-1; 7 bases line up with TRBD1. CDR1 and CDR2 (germline): LGHDT, YNNKEL (reference sequence). This CDR3 is built from 13 residues. With 5 bases clipped from V and 4 bases from J, the junction kept 4 bases outside the gene matches. CDR3 in amino acids: CASSRQGGTEAFF. As DNA, the CDR3 is TGTGCCAGCAGCAGACAGGGAGGCACTGAAGCTTTCTTT.

The chain is built from TRBV19 and TRBJ2-7; 13 nucleotides match TRBD2. The germline CDR1 and CDR2 sequences are LNHDA and SQIVND (reference sequence). There are 15 residues in the CDR3. Trimming at V came to 3 bases and at J to 6 bases, leaving 5 bases not matched to a gene. The CDR3 region is CASSMGGLAGPEQYF. As DNA, the CDR3 is TGTGCCAGTAGTATGGGGGGACTAGCGGGACCCGAGCAGTACTTC.

This sequence joins TRBV20-1 and TRBJ2-5, with D unresolved. CDR1 DFQATT and CDR2 SNEGSKA come from the germline V gene (reference sequence). This CDR3 comprises 10 residues. V was pared by 4 bases and J by 5 bases, with 5 bases between. Here the CDR3 DNA reads TGCAGTGCTACGGTGGAGACCCAGTACTTC. This codes for CSATVETQYF.

The chain joins TRBV3-1 (or the pseudogene TRBV3-2) to TRBJ2-1; D uncertain. Trimming took 3 bases from V and 5 from J, leaving 5 bases between them. The CDR3 spans 12 residues. The germline V gene encodes CDR1 LGHDT and CDR2 YNNKEL (reference sequence). Written as DNA, the CDR3 is TGTGCCAGCAGCCACTTAAACAATGAGCAGTTCTTC. It encodes CASSHLNNEQFF.

This clone showed up just once. The chain employs TRBV10-3 and TRBJ2-2; TRBD1 aligns across 12 bases. Germline V gives CDR1 ENHRY, CDR2 SYGVKD. V dropped 10 bases and J dropped 5; count of bases not matched to a gene: 8. This CDR3 has 15 residues. The CDR3 coding sequence is TGTGCCAGTACCGGGACAGGGGGCGAAACCGGGGAGCTGTTTTTT. Translating it yields CASTGTGGETGELFF.

The chain recombines TRBV5-5 with TRBJ2-3; a possible D gene is TRBD1 (5 bases). The V end was cut by 5 bases, the J end by 1 base, with 14 bases between. The CDR3 totals 15 residues. Germline V lookup: CDR1 SGHKS, CDR2 YYEKEE (reference sequence). The CDR3: CASRLGVKGTDTQYF. As DNA, the CDR3 is TGTGCCAGCAGATTAGGGGTTAAGGGCACAGATACGCAGTATTTT. The full variable domain, rest sourced from reference TRBV5-5 and TRBJ2-3, is DAGVTQSPTHLIKTRGQQVTLRCSPISGHKSVSWYQQVLGQGPQFIFQYYEKEERGRGNFPDRFSARQFPNYSSELNVNALLLGDSALYLCASRLGVKGTDTQYFGPGTRLTVL.

This clone was recorded only once. The rearrangement joins TRBV27 to TRBJ1-4; 8 positions match TRBD1. The V gene's germline CDR1 is MNHEY and CDR2 SMNVEV (reference sequence). The V segment lost 5 bases and the J segment 8 bases; nucleotides outside the gene matches: 16. The CDR3 sequence is 17 residues long. This CDR3 is CASSNIPTGGLNEKLFF. CDR3 sequence (DNA): TGTGCCAGCAGTAACATACCAACAGGGGGTCTAAACGAAAAACTGTTTTTT.